Each of the 11 T cell receptor beta chains below was sequenced from the same sample in a study of memory CD4+ T cells and cytomegalovirus serostatus. The sort gate was single viable CD3+CD4+CD8-CD45RO+ cells for memory CD4+ T cells. TCRdb's table, derived via immunoSEQ multiplex PCR, lists solely in-frame clones and lacks some. Of under 55,000 clones listed, 65% to 80% are singletons. The sequencing sample was made of memory CD4+ T cells from blood. The receptors were sampled from an adult in good health and CMV-seropositive.

This clone was detected a few times. CDR3 loop: CASSLDNEQFF. CDR3 DNA sequence: TGTGCCAGCAGCTTAGACAATGAGCAGTTCTTC. The chain recombines TRBV7-3 with TRBJ2-1, with D unresolved. Germline V CDR1 and CDR2: SGHTA, FQGTGA. This CDR3 has 11 amino acids. The ends were cut back, 2 bases at V and 5 bases at J, with 1 base in the middle.

The J gene is TRBJ2-1, the V gene TRBV7-2; 8 nucleotides match TRBD1. Trimming took 5 bases from V and 4 from J; bases not matched to a gene: 7. This CDR3 comprises 15 residues. Germline V gene data show CDR1 as SGHTA and CDR2 as FQGNSA. CDR3 sequence (DNA): TGTGCCAGCAGCCCTGACAGGGGCCAGTACAATGAGCAGTTCTTC. As protein: CASSPDRGQYNEQFF.

The genes are TRBV7-6 and TRBJ2-2, with 8 bases that match TRBD2. The V segment lost 5 bases and the J segment 5 bases; nucleotides outside the gene matches: 10. This CDR3 contains 16 residues. CDR1 and CDR2 (germline): SGHVS, FNYEAQ. CDR3 amino acids: CASSRQSGGKTGELFF. CDR3 sequence (DNA): TGTGCCAGCAGCAGACAAAGCGGGGGAAAAACCGGGGAGCTGTTTTTT.

The chain uses TRBV25-1 and TRBJ1-1; D is unresolved. The germline gives CDR1 MGHDK, CDR2 SYGVNS. V dropped 10 bases and J dropped 1 base, with 16 bases sitting between them. CDR3 size: 14 residues. CDR3 bases: TGTGCCACCTCCTCCCCCATTGGGAACACTGAAGCTTTCTTT. Amino acids: CATSSPIGNTEAFF.

This clone has only a few counts. The genes are TRBV6-5 and TRBJ1-1, with D possibly matching TRBD1 (5 bases). V lost 5 bases and J 7 bases, leaving 20 bases between the germline ends. CDR1 is MNHEY and CDR2 is SVGAGI in the germline V gene. This CDR3 spans 15 amino acids. In DNA, the CDR3 is TGTGCCAGCAGTAGCGGGCTGGGACCGAAGGGTGAAGCTTTCTTT. It codes for CASSSGLGPKGEAFF.

The chain links TRBV28 to TRBJ1-2; D perhaps matches TRBD1 (6 bases). V lost 6 bases to trimming and J lost 5 bases, with 19 bases between them. The germline V gene has CDR1 MDHEN and CDR2 SYDVKM. The CDR3 is made up of 15 amino acids. CDR3 region: CASSGGAWGVYGYTF. DNA for the CDR3: TGTGCCAGCAGCGGGGGCGCTTGGGGAGTTTATGGCTACACCTTC.

The chain joins TRBV19 to TRBJ2-1; maybe TRBD1 (6 bases). V was shortened by 5 bases and J by 8 bases, with 22 bases between the two germline ends. The CDR3 totals 16 residues. Germline values: CDR1 LNHDA, CDR2 SQIVND (reference sequence). As DNA, the CDR3 is TGTGCCAGTAGTCCTCGGACAGCTACATTTAACGATGAGCAGTTCTTC. Translation: CASSPRTATFNDEQFF.

This clone was counted once. The chain combines TRBV4-3 with TRBJ1-1, with 8 bases fitting TRBD1. Germline V lookup: CDR1 LGHNA, CDR2 YSLEER. This CDR3 has 14 amino acids. V lost 4 bases and J lost 2; bases outside the gene matches: 3. The CDR3 is CASSPDRVNTEAFF. For the CDR3, the DNA is TGCGCCAGCAGCCCGGACAGGGTTAACACTGAAGCTTTCTTT.

As DNA, the CDR3 is TGCGCCAGCAGCCCAGGGACTAGCGGGAGGCGGGCAGATACGCAGTATTTT. Amino acid sequence: CASSPGTSGRRADTQYF. This chain links TRBV5-1 with TRBJ2-3; TRBD2 aligns across 15 bases. The CDR3 has 17 amino acids. V lost 4 bases and J lost 4; bases outside the gene matches: 7. Germline V gives CDR1 SGHRS, CDR2 YFSETQ.

This chain connects TRBV5-1 to TRBJ2-1; 9 nucleotides align to TRBD2. Looked up from germline, CDR1 is SGHRS and CDR2 is YFSETQ. After removal of 4 bases from V and 0 bases from J, the junction contained 23 bases not matched to a gene. The CDR3 is made up of 22 amino acids. As DNA, the CDR3 is TGCGCCAGCAGCCTTGGAGGACGGCGGGGGGGCAGTAATACCCTCTCCTACAATGAGCAGTTCTTC. This gives the protein CASSLGGRRGGSNTLSYNEQFF.

The chain carries TRBV5-6 and TRBJ1-6; 10 nucleotides align to TRBD1. This CDR3 contains 15 residues. J was trimmed by 9 bases and V by 4 bases; bases with no gene match: 7. Germline V CDR1 and CDR2: SGHDT, YYEEEE. In DNA, the CDR3 is TGTGCCAGCAGCCTCCGACAGGGGGCAAGTTCACCCCTCCACTTT. As protein: CASSLRQGASSPLHF. Full variable domain (outside the CDR3, taken from reference TRBV5-6 and TRBJ1-6): DAGVTQSPTHLIKTRGQQVTLRCSPKSGHDTVSWYQQALGQGPQFIFQYYEEEERQRGNFPDRFSGHQFPNYSSELNVNALLLGDSALYLCASSLRQGASSPLHFGNGTRLTVT.